The entry below gives a single T cell receptor beta chain sequence along with its context. The target antigen is unknown. These data come from a study of T cell responses to AZD1222 COVID-19 vaccine. Only in-frame clones appear in the TCRdb table, and some are missing; sequencing was by immunoSEQ multiplex PCR. Among approximately 100,000 clones listed, approximately 90% were seen once. CDR1 LGHDT and CDR2 YNNKEL come from the germline V gene (reference sequence). The CDR3 totals 14 residues. The ends were cut back, 1 base at V and 7 bases at J, with 14 bases in the middle. Notes on the study in general: Repertoires were collected only later (after the peak T cell response had occurred).

This clonotype originated in an adult in good health. V usage is TRBV3-1 (or the pseudogene TRBV3-2) and J usage is TRBJ2-7; D is undetermined. The specimen comprised peripheral blood, sampled on day 0 of AZD1222 vaccination. DNA for the CDR3: TGTGCCAGCAGCCAAGCCTCGAGGAGAGGTGAGCAGTACTTC. Residues: CASSQASRRGEQYF.